This passage covers 4 T cell receptor beta chains from one sample sequenced in a study of cytomegalovirus exposure and HLA in healthy donors. Only in-frame clones appear in the TCRdb table, and some are missing; sequencing was by immunoSEQ multiplex PCR. The data contain about 170,000 clones, roughly 95% of them singletons. The sample comprised PBMCs. Receptors originate from a woman aged 18-29 years in good health and CMV-seronegative.

This chain links TRBV6-5 with TRBJ2-7, with 8 bases matching TRBD1. CDR3 size: 15 residues. Germline V gives CDR1 MNHEY, CDR2 SVGAGI. The V gene end was trimmed by 6 bases and the J gene end by 3 bases; junction bases not matched to a gene: 10. CDR3 in amino acids: CASSLSGTGYYEQYF. For the CDR3, the DNA is TGTGCCAGCAGCCTTTCCGGGACAGGATACTACGAGCAGTACTTC.

The J gene is TRBJ2-1, the V gene TRBV5-1, with D possibly being TRBD2 (5 bases). Germline V gives CDR1 SGHRS, CDR2 YFSETQ. The V end was cut by 0 bases, the J end by 2 bases, with 12 bases between. This CDR3 region has 16 residues. Here the CDR3 DNA reads TGCGCCAGCAGCTTGGGAGCGGAGAACCCCTACAATGAGCAGTTCTTC. Encoded protein: CASSLGAENPYNEQFF.

The table lists this clone with a count of one. The CDR3 nucleotides read TGCGCCAGCAGCCGAACCGGGACAGGGCTTACAGATACGCAGTATTTT. It specifies CASSRTGTGLTDTQYF. The chain recombines TRBV5-1 with TRBJ2-3, with 9 bases aligning to TRBD1. J lost 3 bases, V lost 4 bases, and 9 bases had no gene match. Germline CDR1 is SGHRS and CDR2 is YFSETQ. This CDR3 has 16 residues.

V usage is TRBV9 and J usage is TRBJ2-2, with TRBD2 matching over 8 bases. This CDR3 is built from 17 residues. V was pared by 0 bases and J by 7 bases, with 11 bases of the junction left unmatched. Germline CDR1 SGDLS, CDR2 YYNGEE. This CDR3 is CASSVVSGLEMGGELFF. CDR3 nucleotides: TGTGCCAGCAGCGTAGTATCGGGACTAGAGATGGGCGGGGAGCTGTTTTTT.